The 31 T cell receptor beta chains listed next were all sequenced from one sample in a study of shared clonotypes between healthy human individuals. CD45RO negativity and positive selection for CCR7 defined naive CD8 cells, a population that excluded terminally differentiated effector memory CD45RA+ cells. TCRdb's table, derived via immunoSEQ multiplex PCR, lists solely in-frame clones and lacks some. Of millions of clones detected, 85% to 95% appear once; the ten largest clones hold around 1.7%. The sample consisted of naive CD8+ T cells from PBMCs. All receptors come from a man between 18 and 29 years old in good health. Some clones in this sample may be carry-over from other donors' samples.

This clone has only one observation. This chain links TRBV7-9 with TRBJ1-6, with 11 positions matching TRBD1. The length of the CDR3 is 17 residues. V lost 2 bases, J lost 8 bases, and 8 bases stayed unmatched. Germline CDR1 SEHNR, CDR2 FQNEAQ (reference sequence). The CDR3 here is CASSLPWTGGVYSPLHF. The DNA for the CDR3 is TGTGCCAGCAGCTTACCATGGACAGGGGGCGTTTATTCACCCCTCCACTTT.

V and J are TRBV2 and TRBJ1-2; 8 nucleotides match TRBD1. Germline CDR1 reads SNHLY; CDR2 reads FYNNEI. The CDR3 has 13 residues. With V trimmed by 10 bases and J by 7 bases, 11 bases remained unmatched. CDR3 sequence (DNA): TGTGCCACACCGACAGGGGCGTTGAGTGGCTACACCTTC. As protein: CATPTGALSGYTF.

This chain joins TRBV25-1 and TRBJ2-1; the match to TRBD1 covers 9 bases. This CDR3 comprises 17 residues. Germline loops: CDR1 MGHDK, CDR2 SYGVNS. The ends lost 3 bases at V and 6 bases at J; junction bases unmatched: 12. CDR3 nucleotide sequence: TGTGCCAGCAGTGAGGGACAGGGACTGGACCACTTCAATGAGCAGTTCTTC. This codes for CASSEGQGLDHFNEQFF.

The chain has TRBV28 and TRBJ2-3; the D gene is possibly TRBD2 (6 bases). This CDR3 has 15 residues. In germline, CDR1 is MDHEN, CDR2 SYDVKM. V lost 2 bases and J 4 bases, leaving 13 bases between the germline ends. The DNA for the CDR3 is TGTGCCAGCAGTTTAAGGGTGGCTAGCGCAGATACGCAGTATTTT. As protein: CASSLRVASADTQYF.

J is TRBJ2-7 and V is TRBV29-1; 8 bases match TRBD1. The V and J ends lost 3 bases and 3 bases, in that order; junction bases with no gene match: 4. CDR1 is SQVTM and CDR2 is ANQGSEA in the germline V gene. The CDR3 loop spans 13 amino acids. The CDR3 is CSVEVRGHYEQYF. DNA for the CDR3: TGCAGCGTTGAGGTCAGGGGGCACTACGAGCAGTACTTC.

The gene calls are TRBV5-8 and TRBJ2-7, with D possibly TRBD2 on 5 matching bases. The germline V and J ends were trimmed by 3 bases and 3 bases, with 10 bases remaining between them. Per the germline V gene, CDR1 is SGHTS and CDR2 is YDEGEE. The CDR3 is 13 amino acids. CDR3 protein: CASSWGDVYEQYF. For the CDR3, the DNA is TGTGCCAGCAGCTGGGGAGACGTCTACGAGCAGTACTTC.

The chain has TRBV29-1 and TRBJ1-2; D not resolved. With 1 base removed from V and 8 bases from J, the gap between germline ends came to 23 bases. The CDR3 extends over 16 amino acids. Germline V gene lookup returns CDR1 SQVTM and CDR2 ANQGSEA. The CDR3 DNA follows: TGCAGCGTTGAAGGTGTATTAAGGGAGAGGACGAGGGGCTACACCTTC. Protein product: CSVEGVLRERTRGYTF.

In DNA form, the CDR3 reads TGTGCCACCAGCAGAGAGGTCCCTAGTGACGAAGAGACCCAGTACTTC. Translating gives CATSREVPSDEETQYF. The chain uses TRBV15 and TRBJ2-5; no clear D gene. Trimming left V 0 bases short and J 3 bases short, with 14 bases between. Germline V gives CDR1 LNHNV, CDR2 YYDKDF (reference sequence). CDR3 size: 16 residues.

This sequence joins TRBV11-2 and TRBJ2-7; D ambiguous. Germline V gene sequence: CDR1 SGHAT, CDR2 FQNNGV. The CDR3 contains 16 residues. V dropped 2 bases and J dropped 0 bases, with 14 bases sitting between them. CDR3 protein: CASSLLWVNSSYEQYF. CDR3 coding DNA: TGTGCCAGCAGCTTACTATGGGTCAATTCCTCCTACGAGCAGTACTTC.

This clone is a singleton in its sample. CDR3 nucleotides: TGTGCCTGGAGGCATGGGGTTCACTATGGCTACACCTTC. It codes for CAWRHGVHYGYTF. The J gene is TRBJ1-2, the V gene TRBV30; D gene uncertain. The CDR3 length is 13 residues. Germline V CDR1 and CDR2: GTSNPN, SVGIG (reference sequence). Trimming stripped 3 bases from V and 3 bases from J, with 11 bases between.

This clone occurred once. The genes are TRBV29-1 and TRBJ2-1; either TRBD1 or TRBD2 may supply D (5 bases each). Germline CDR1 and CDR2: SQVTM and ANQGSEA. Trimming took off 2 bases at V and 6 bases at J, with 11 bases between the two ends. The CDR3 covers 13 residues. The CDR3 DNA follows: TGCAGCGTTGAAAAAATTGGGGGCAATGAGCAGTTCTTC. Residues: CSVEKIGGNEQFF.

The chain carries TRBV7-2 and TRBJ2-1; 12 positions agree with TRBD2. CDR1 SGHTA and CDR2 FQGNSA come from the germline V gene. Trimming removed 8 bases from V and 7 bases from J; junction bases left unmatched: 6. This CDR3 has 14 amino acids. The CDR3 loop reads CASAGTSGPNEQFF. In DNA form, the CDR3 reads TGTGCCAGCGCCGGGACTAGCGGGCCGAATGAGCAGTTCTTC.

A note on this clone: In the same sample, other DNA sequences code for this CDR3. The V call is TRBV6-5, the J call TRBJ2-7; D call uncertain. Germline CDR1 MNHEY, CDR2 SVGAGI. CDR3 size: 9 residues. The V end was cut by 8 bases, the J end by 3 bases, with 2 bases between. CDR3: CASGYEQYF. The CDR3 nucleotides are TGTGCCAGCGGCTACGAGCAGTACTTC.

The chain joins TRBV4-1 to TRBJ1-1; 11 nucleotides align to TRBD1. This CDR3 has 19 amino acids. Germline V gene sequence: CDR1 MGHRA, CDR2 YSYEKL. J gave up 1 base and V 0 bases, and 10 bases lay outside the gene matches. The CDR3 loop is CASSQEYVGQGAGNTEAFF. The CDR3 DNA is TGCGCCAGCAGCCAAGAGTACGTAGGACAGGGGGCTGGGAACACTGAAGCTTTCTTT.

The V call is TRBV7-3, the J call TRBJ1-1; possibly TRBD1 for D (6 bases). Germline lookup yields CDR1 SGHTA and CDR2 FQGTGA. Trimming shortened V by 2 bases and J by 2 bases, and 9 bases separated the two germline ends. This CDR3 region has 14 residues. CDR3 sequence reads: CASSLGRGNTEAFF. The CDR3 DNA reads TGTGCCAGCAGCTTAGGCAGGGGAAACACTGAAGCTTTCTTT.

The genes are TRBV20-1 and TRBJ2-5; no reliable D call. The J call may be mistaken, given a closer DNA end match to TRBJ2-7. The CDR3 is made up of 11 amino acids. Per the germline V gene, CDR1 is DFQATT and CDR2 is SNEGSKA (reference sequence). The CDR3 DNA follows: TGCAGTGCTCCTTTTTCCTACGAGCAGTACTTC. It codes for CSAPFSYEQYF.

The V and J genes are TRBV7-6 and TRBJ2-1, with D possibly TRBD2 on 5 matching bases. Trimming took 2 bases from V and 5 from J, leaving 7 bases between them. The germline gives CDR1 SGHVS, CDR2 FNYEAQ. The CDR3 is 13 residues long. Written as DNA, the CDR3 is TGTGCCAGCAGCTTACAGCGGAACAATGAGCAGTTCTTC. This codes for CASSLQRNNEQFF.

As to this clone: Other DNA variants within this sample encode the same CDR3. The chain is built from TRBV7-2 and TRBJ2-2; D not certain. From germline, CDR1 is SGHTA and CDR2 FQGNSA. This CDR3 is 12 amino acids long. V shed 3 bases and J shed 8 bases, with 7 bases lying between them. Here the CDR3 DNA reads TGTGCCAGCAGCTTTGGAGCGGGGGAGCTGTTTTTT. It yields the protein CASSFGAGELFF.

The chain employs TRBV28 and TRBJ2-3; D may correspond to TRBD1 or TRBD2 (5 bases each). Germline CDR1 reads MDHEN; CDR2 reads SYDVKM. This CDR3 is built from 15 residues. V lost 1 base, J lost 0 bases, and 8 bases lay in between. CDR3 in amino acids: CASSLSGSSTDTQYF. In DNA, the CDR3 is TGTGCCAGCAGTTTATCAGGGAGCAGCACAGATACGCAGTATTTT. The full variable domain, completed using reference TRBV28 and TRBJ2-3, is DVKVTQSSRYLVKRTGEKVFLECVQDMDHENMFWYRQDPGLGLRLIYFSYDVKMKEKGDIPEGYSVSREKKERFSLILESASTNQTSMYLCASSLSGSSTDTQYFGPGTRLTVL.

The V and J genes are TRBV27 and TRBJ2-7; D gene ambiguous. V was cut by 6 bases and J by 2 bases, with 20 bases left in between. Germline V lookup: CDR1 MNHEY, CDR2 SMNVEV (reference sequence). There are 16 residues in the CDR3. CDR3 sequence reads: CASRSLITMRTYEQYF. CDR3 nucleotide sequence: TGTGCCAGCAGATCCCTAATAACGATGAGAACCTACGAGCAGTACTTC.

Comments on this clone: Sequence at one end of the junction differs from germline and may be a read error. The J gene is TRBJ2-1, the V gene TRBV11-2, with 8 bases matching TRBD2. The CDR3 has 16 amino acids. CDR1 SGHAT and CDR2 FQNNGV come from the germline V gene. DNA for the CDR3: TGTGCCAGCAGCCTAGAGGCGGGACTAGCCTACAATGAGCAGTTCTTC. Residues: CASSLEAGLAYNEQFF.

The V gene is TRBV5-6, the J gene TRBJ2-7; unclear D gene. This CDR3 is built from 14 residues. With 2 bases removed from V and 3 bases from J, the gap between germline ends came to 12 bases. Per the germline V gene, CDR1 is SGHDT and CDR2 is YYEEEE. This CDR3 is CASSFGRSNYEQYF. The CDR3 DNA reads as TGTGCCAGCAGCTTCGGACGGAGCAACTACGAGCAGTACTTC.

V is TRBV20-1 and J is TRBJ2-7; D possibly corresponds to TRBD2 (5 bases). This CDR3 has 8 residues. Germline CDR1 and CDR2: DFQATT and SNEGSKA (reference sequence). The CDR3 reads CQPGEQYF. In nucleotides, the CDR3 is TGCCAACCGGGGGAGCAGTACTTC.

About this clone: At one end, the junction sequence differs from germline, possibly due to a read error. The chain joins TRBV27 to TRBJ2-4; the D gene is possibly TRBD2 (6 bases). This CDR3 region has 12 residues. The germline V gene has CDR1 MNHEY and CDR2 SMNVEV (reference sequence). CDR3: CASSLRGEALHF. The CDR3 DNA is TGTGCCAGCAGTTTACGTGGGGAGGCACTCCACTTC.

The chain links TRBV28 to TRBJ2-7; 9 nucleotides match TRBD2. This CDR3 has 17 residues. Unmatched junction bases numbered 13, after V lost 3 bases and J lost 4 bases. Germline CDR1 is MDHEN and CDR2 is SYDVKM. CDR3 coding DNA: TGTGCCAGCAGTTTCCCGACGTACCTAGCGGGACTTTACGAGCAGTACTTC. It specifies CASSFPTYLAGLYEQYF.

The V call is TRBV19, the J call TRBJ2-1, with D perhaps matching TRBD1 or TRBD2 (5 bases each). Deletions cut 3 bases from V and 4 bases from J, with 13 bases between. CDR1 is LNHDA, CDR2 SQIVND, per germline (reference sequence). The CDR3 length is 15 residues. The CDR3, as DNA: TGTGCCAGTAGTATTCTCCCGGGACCTTACAATGAGCAGTTCTTC. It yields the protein CASSILPGPYNEQFF.

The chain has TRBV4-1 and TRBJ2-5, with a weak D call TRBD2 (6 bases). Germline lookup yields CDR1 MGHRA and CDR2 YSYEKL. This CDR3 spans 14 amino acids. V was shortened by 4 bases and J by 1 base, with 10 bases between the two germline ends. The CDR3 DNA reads TGCGCCAGCAGCCGGCGGGAACTCCAAGAGACCCAGTACTTC. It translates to CASSRRELQETQYF.

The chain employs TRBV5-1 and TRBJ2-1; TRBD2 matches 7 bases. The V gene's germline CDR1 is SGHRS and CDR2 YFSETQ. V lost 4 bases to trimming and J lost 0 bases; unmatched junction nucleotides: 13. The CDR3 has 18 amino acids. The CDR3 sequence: CASSQSTLGRSSYNEQFF. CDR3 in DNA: TGCGCCAGCAGCCAATCTACTCTCGGGAGGAGCTCCTACAATGAGCAGTTCTTC.

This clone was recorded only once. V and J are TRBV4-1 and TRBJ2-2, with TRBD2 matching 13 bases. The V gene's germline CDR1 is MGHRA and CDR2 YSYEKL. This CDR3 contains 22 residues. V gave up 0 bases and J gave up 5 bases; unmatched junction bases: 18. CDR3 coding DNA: TGCGCCAGCAGCCAAGATCTGAGGACTAGCGGGAGAACACCATCACTTACCGGGGAGCTGTTTTTT. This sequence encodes CASSQDLRTSGRTPSLTGELFF.

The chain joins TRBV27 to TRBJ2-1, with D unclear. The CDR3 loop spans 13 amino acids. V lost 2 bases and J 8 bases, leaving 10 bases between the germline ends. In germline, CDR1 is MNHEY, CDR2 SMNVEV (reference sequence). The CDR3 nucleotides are TGTGCCAGCAGTTTAGTTGGGGATCATGAGCAGTTCTTC. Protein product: CASSLVGDHEQFF.

CDR3 loop: CASSPSVGASGIYEQYF. CDR3 DNA sequence: TGTGCCAGCAGCCCCTCCGTTGGGGCTAGCGGGATCTACGAGCAGTACTTC. This chain connects TRBV9 to TRBJ2-7; 9 bases match TRBD2. The V gene's germline CDR1 is SGDLS and CDR2 YYNGEE. The CDR3 is 17 amino acids. The junction had 14 bases not matched to a gene; V was cut back by 4 bases and J by 3 bases.